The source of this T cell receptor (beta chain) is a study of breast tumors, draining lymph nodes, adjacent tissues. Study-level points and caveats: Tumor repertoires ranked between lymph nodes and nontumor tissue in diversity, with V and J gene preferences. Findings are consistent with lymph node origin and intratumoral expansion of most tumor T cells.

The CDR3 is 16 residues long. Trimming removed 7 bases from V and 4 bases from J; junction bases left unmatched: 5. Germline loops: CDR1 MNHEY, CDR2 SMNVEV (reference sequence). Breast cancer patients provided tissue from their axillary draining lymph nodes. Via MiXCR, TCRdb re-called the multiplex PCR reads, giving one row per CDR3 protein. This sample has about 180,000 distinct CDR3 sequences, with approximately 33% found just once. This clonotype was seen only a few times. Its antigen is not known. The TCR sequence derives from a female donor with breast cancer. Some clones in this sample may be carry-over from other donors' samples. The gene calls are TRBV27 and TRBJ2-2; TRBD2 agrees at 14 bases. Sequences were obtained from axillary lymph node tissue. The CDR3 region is CASIDGTSGGTGELFF. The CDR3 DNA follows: TGTGCCAGCATCGACGGGACTAGCGGGGGCACCGGGGAGCTGTTTTTT.